Sequencing of this T cell receptor (beta chain) was carried out in a study of siplizumab effects on memory and regulatory T cells. The CDR3 loop spans 16 amino acids. Trimming took 5 bases from V and 1 from J; bases not matched to a gene: 7. In germline, CDR1 is LNHDA, CDR2 SQIVND (reference sequence). Measured with immunoSEQ multiplex PCR; TCRdb has only the in-frame clones, and not every one. The table includes some 100,000 clones, approximately 92% detected once. Study results and limitations: The apparent diversity of naive T cells exceeded that of memory cells, and naive T cells seemed to make a major contribution to the alloresponse.

Details on this clone: What it recognizes is unknown.

Material: CD4+ T cells sorted from blood. The source is a human donor in good health. Some clones in this sample may be carry-over from other donors' samples. The J gene is TRBJ2-3, the V gene TRBV19; TRBD1 matches at 9 bases. The CDR3 DNA reads as TGTGCCAGTAGTTTTGGACAGGGGTCGGGCACAGATACGCAGTATTTT. Translating it yields CASSFGQGSGTDTQYF. The full variable domain, with the rest looked up from reference TRBV19 and TRBJ2-3, is DGGITQSPKYLFRKEGQNVTLSCEQNLNHDAMYWYRQDPGQGLRLIYYSQIVNDFQKGDIAEGYSVSREKKESFPLTVTSAQKNPTAFYLCASSFGQGSGTDTQYFGPGTRLTVL.